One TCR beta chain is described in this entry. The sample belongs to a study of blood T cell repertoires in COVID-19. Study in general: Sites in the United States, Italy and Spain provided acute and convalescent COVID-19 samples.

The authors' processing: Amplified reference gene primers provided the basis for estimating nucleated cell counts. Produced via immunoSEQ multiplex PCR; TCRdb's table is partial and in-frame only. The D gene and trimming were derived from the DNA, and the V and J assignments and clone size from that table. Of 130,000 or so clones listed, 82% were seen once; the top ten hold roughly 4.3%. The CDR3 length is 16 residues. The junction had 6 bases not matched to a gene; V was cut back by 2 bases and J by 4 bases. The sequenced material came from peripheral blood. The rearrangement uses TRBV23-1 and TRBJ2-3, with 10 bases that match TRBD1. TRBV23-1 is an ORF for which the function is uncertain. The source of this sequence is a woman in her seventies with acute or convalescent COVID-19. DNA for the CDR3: TGCGCCAGCAGTCAAAAAAGACAGGGGGCATCAGATACGCAGTATTTT. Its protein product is CASSQKRQGASDTQYF.